This T cell receptor beta chain was found in a study of T cell clonotyping in hematopoietic cell transplantation. Regarding the study as a whole: At the given depth, recipient repertoires were over 95% de novo clonotypes. Graft donor and pretransplant recipient Inverse Simpson Index values predicted broader posttransplant TCR diversity.

Worth noting for this clone: What it recognizes is unknown.

Samples: about 28 days before transplant, then days 30, 100 and 180 after. This CDR3 spans 14 amino acids. Germline V gene lookup returns CDR1 MNHEY and CDR2 SVGAGI. Trimming cost V 4 bases and J 2 bases; bases outside gene matches: 4. Sequencing was performed with immunoSEQ multiplex PCR; in TCRdb, only in-frame clones are kept and a portion is missing. The sample records about 9,300 clones, roughly nine tenths being singletons. The sequences come from PBMCs, collected 180 days after allogeneic stem cell transplant. The chain has TRBV6-5 and TRBJ2-7; 8 nucleotides match TRBD1. The receptor was isolated from a human patient who had an allogeneic stem cell transplant, so the T cells may come from the graft donor. The donor label of this sample is uncertain. Some clones in this sample may be carry-over from other donors' samples. The CDR3 spells CASSSGTGPYEQYF. The CDR3 DNA reads TGTGCCAGCAGTTCCGGGACAGGCCCCTACGAGCAGTACTTC.